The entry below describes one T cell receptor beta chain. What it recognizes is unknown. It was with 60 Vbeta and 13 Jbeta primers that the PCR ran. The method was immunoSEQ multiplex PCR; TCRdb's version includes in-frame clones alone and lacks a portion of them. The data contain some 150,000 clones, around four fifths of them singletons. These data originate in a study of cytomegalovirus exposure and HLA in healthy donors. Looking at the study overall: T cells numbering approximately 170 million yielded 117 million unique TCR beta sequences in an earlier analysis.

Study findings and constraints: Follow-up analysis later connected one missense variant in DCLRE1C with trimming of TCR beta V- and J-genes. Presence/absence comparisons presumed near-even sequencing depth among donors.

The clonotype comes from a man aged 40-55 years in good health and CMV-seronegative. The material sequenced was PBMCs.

The CDR3 sequence is CASSPPNPGGFGYTF. The CDR3, as DNA: TGTGCCAGCTCACCACCGAACCCAGGGGGCTTTGGCTACACCTTC. V is TRBV18 and J is TRBJ1-2, with 8 bases aligning to TRBD1. CDR1 is KGHSH and CDR2 is LQKENI in the germline V gene. This CDR3 is 15 amino acids long. V dropped 0 bases and J dropped 7; count of bases not matched to a gene: 7.